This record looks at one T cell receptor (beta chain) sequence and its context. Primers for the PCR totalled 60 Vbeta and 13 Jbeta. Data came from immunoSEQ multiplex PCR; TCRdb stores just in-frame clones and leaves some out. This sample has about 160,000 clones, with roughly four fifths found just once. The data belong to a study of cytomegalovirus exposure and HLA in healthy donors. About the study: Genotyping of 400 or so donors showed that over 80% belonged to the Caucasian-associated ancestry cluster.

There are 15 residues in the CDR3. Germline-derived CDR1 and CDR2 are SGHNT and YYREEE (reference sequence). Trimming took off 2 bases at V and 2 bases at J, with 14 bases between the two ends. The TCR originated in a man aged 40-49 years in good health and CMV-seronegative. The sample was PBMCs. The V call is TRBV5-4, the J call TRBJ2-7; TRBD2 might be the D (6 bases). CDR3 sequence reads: CASSLGGTEAYEQYF. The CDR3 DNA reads TGTGCCAGCAGCTTAGGAGGGACTGAAGCCTACGAGCAGTACTTC. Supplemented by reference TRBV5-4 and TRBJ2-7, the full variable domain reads ETGVTQSPTHLIKTRGQQVTLRCSSQSGHNTVSWYQQALGQGPQFIFQYYREEENGRGNFPPRFSGLQFPNYSSELNVNALELDDSALYLCASSLGGTEAYEQYFGPGTRLTVT.